A single T cell receptor (beta chain) is shown here with its context. Its antigen is not known. A NOSPECS grade of at least 4, a Clinical Activity Score of at least 3 and duration under 3 months were recorded in ophthalmopathy patients. The study excluded patients with uncontrolled infection, other autoimmune disease, pregnancy or lactation. The sample belongs to a study of T cells in Graves' hyperthyroidism and ophthalmopathy. Study context: Before treatment of any kind, peripheral blood was taken at initial diagnosis.

RNA transcripts gave rise to amplified TCR beta CDR3 regions. During a first-round RT-PCR of the TCR CDR3, the HTBI primer set was used. MiXCR was run by TCRdb on the multiplex PCR reads, yielding one entry per CDR3 protein. Of around 520,000 distinct CDR3 sequences listed, around a quarter were seen once; the top ten hold roughly 12%. Study-wide results and limits: In simple terms, a model built on 13 V-J features told ophthalmopathy apart from stable hyperthyroidism.

This CDR3 region has 13 residues. The V and J ends lost 10 bases and 0 bases respectively, with 12 bases between them. Germline V CDR1 and CDR2: MNHNS, SASEGT. The V call is TRBV6-1, the J call TRBJ1-2; D gene uncertain. Sequences were obtained from blood. The receptor was derived from a woman in her 30s with Graves' ophthalmopathy. The CDR3 loop reads CATGGDSNYGYTF. DNA of the CDR3: TGTGCCACCGGTGGTGACTCTAACTATGGCTACACCTTC.